One and the same sample provided the 20 T cell receptor beta chains below, sequenced in a study of siplizumab effects on memory and regulatory T cells. TCRdb keeps only in-frame clones here, not all; method: immunoSEQ multiplex PCR. The sample holds fewer than 130,000 clones, 80% to 95% seen once. Sequencing was carried out using CD4+ T cells sorted from blood. The receptor set was obtained from a human donor in good health.

The chain employs TRBV4-1 and TRBJ2-1; D remains unclear. Germline V lookup: CDR1 MGHRA, CDR2 YSYEKL. The V end was cut by 1 base, the J end by 4 bases, with 8 bases between. CDR3 size: 14 residues. Here the CDR3 DNA reads TGCGCCAGCAGCCAAGTGGGGATATACAATGAGCAGTTCTTC. The encoded protein is CASSQVGIYNEQFF.

The rearrangement uses TRBV6-5 and TRBJ1-2, with D possibly TRBD1 on 6 matching bases. This CDR3 has 14 residues. Germline values: CDR1 MNHEY, CDR2 SVGAGI. V lost 6 bases and J 2 bases, leaving 13 bases between the germline ends. The CDR3 reads CASRRQATNYGYTF. The CDR3 DNA is TGTGCCAGCAGGAGACAGGCGACCAACTATGGCTACACCTTC.

This sequence joins TRBV5-1 and TRBJ1-3; D unresolved. This CDR3 is 13 amino acids long. The germline CDR1 and CDR2 sequences are SGHRS and YFSETQ. Trimming cost V 7 bases and J 5 bases, with 13 bases left between them. CDR3 sequence (DNA): TGCGCCAGCTCGGACGGCCGGCGAAACACCATATATTTT. Amino acid sequence: CASSDGRRNTIYF.

V usage is TRBV11-2 and J usage is TRBJ2-5, with D possibly matching TRBD2 (5 bases). Per germline, CDR1 SGHAT and CDR2 FQNNGV. V was shortened by 4 bases and J by 1 base, with 19 bases between the two germline ends. The CDR3 covers 17 residues. CDR3 sequence (DNA): TGTGCCAGCAGCTGGGTAGGGCGGGCCGCCCTCCAAGAGACCCAGTACTTC. Protein sequence: CASSWVGRAALQETQYF.

The V gene is TRBV7-3, the J gene TRBJ2-1, with D perhaps TRBD2 (5 bases). This CDR3 region has 15 residues. V lost 5 bases and J 0 bases, leaving 11 bases between the germline ends. CDR1 and CDR2 from the germline V gene are SGHTA and FQGTGA. CDR3 protein: CASSPKRSSYNEQFF. The DNA of the CDR3 is TGTGCCAGCAGCCCCAAGCGGAGCTCCTACAATGAGCAGTTCTTC.

The chain links TRBV2 to TRBJ2-1, with 10 nucleotides matching TRBD2. This CDR3 spans 15 amino acids. Per germline, CDR1 SNHLY and CDR2 FYNNEI. After removal of 6 bases from V and 6 bases from J, the junction contained 8 bases not matched to a gene. The CDR3 loop is CASRPLAGVGNEQFF. The CDR3 coding sequence is TGTGCCAGCAGGCCCCTAGCGGGGGTCGGCAATGAGCAGTTCTTC.

The chain recombines TRBV6-5 with TRBJ2-3; D possibly corresponds to TRBD2 (5 bases). Germline V gives CDR1 MNHEY, CDR2 SVGAGI. The V and J ends lost 6 bases and 3 bases respectively, with 13 bases between them. The CDR3 runs 14 residues. The CDR3 loop reads CASRRASLTDTQYF. The CDR3 DNA is TGTGCCAGCAGGAGGGCTAGTCTAACAGATACGCAGTATTTT.

The chain has TRBV11-2 and TRBJ2-7, with D perhaps TRBD1 (6 bases). Trimming cost V 3 bases and J 3 bases, with 15 bases left between them. The CDR3 runs to 15 residues. CDR1 is SGHAT and CDR2 is FQNNGV in the germline V gene. The CDR3 nucleotides are TGTGCCAGCAGCTTGTTCCCGGGACATATCTACGAGCAGTACTTC. Its translation is CASSLFPGHIYEQYF.

V gene TRBV6-5 combines with J gene TRBJ1-2, with D tentatively TRBD1 (5 bases). CDR3 length: 12 residues. With 5 bases removed from V and 4 bases from J, the gap between germline ends came to 8 bases. The V gene's germline CDR1 is MNHEY and CDR2 SVGAGI. CDR3 in amino acids: CASSPDSYGYTF. The CDR3 DNA sequence: TGTGCCAGCAGTCCTGACAGCTATGGCTACACCTTC.

This chain links TRBV27 with TRBJ2-7; tentative D call: TRBD2 (5 bases). The CDR3 spans 14 residues. Germline values: CDR1 MNHEY, CDR2 SMNVEV (reference sequence). Trimming pared 5 bases from V and 5 bases from J, leaving 16 bases between. The CDR3 loop reads CASSTPGSGHEQYF. CDR3 coding DNA: TGTGCCAGCAGTACACCTGGGAGCGGCCACGAGCAGTACTTC.

This sequence joins TRBV5-6 and TRBJ2-3; D uncertain. Germline CDR1 and CDR2: SGHDT and YYEEEE. Trimming shortened V by 1 base and J by 3 bases, and 18 bases separated the two germline ends. The CDR3 sequence is 17 residues long. The CDR3 region is CASSLSRRSASTDTQYF. The CDR3 nucleotides read TGTGCCAGCAGCTTGAGCAGACGATCGGCCTCGACAGATACGCAGTATTTT.

This chain uses TRBV6-4 with TRBJ1-2, with 9 bases that match TRBD1. Trimming took 6 bases from V and 4 from J; bases not matched to a gene: 12. Germline values: CDR1 MRHNA, CDR2 SNTAGT. The CDR3 sequence is 16 residues long. CDR3 DNA sequence: TGTGCCAGCAGAAACACAGGGGGCGGAATAACCTATGGCTACACCTTC. It encodes CASRNTGGGITYGYTF.

The chain recombines TRBV28 with TRBJ2-1; a weak D match, TRBD1 (6 bases). V lost 2 bases and J 2 bases, leaving 10 bases between the germline ends. This CDR3 has 15 amino acids. Germline CDR1 and CDR2: MDHEN and SYDVKM. For the CDR3, the DNA is TGTGCCAGCAGTTTACGGACAGTAGCCTACAATGAGCAGTTCTTC. Residues: CASSLRTVAYNEQFF.

This chain joins TRBV29-1 and TRBJ1-2; unclear D gene. Germline V gives CDR1 SQVTM, CDR2 ANQGSEA. V was pared by 0 bases and J by 11 bases, with 16 bases between. The length of the CDR3 is 13 residues. The CDR3 region has the DNA TGCAGCGTTGAAGATATGTCCAGGTCGGGGTACACCTTC. Residues: CSVEDMSRSGYTF.

The rearrangement links TRBV6-4 to TRBJ1-4, with D perhaps TRBD1 (6 bases). The V gene's germline CDR1 is MRHNA and CDR2 SNTAGT. V was cut by 6 bases and J by 5 bases, with 13 bases left in between. This CDR3 has 14 residues. In DNA, the CDR3 is TGTGCCAGCAGCGCGACAGGAGGAAATGAAAAACTGTTTTTT. Its protein is CASSATGGNEKLFF.

V is TRBV6-5 and J is TRBJ1-5, with D uncertain. The CDR3 covers 15 residues. Per germline, CDR1 MNHEY and CDR2 SVGAGI. Trimming shortened V by 6 bases and J by 3 bases, and 15 bases separated the two germline ends. The CDR3 DNA follows: TGTGCCAGCAGCCGCGGTGGGCAGATCAATCAGCCCCAGCATTTT. Its protein is CASSRGGQINQPQHF.

V and J are TRBV9 and TRBJ1-6; possible D gene TRBD1, 6 bases. Trimming stripped 0 bases from V and 7 bases from J, with 14 bases between. In germline, CDR1 is SGDLS, CDR2 YYNGEE. This CDR3 comprises 16 residues. The CDR3 protein is CASSVGEAGENSPLHF. The CDR3 DNA reads as TGTGCCAGCAGCGTAGGGGAGGCAGGGGAGAATTCACCCCTCCACTTT.

The CDR3 region is CASSLVNGGGPQHF. The CDR3 DNA is TGTGCCAGCAGCTTAGTCAACGGCGGGGGGCCCCAGCATTTT. The V and J genes are TRBV7-2 and TRBJ1-5; TRBD1 is a possible D gene (5 bases). V lost 1 base to trimming and J lost 9 bases, with 13 bases between them. The CDR3 contains 14 residues. Germline CDR1 and CDR2: SGHTA and FQGNSA.

The CDR3 reads CASSSVSGVKDEQYF. The CDR3 DNA reads as TGTGCCAGCAGCTCCGTTAGCGGGGTAAAGGACGAGCAGTACTTC. J is TRBJ2-7 and V is TRBV7-2; 8 nucleotides match TRBD2. Germline V gene sequence: CDR1 SGHTA, CDR2 FQGNSA. J gave up 5 bases and V 4 bases, and 10 bases lay outside the gene matches. This CDR3 has 15 amino acids.

The chain links TRBV28 to TRBJ2-7; 12 bases agree with TRBD1. CDR1 is MDHEN, CDR2 SYDVKM, per germline. With V trimmed by 8 bases and J by 4 bases, 3 bases remained unmatched. The CDR3 extends over 13 amino acids. The CDR3 bases are TGTGCCAGCGGGACAGGGGGCAGGTACGAGCAGTACTTC. It yields the protein CASGTGGRYEQYF.